This TCR beta chain emerged from a study of blood T cell repertoires in COVID-19. Some clones are missing from TCRdb's copy, which holds only in-frame ones; the method was immunoSEQ multiplex PCR. Among roughly 670,000 clones listed, 75% to 90% were seen once. CDR3 size: 16 residues. Germline loops: CDR1 KGHDR, CDR2 SFDVKD. After removal of 2 bases from V and 4 bases from J, the junction contained 5 bases not matched to a gene. V and J are TRBV24-1 and TRBJ2-1, with 9 bases that match TRBD2. Sample: peripheral blood. This TCR was sampled from a young woman with acute or convalescent COVID-19. The CDR3 nucleotides are TGTGCCACCAGTGATTGGAGAGCGGGGGGTTACAATGAGCAGTTCTTC. This translates into CATSDWRAGGYNEQFF.